Listed here are 16 T cell receptor beta chains from one sample, sequenced in a study of identical twins. TCRdb processed the 5' RACE reads anew with MiXCR; each CDR3 protein has one entry. The sample lists 200,000 to 250,000 distinct CDR3 sequences; more than 13% were seen once. Sample: memory (CD45RO+) T cells sorted from blood. Every receptor here comes from a woman between 18 and 29 years old in good health.

This clonotype was seen more than once but under ten times. This chain uses TRBV18 with TRBJ1-5; D possibly corresponds to TRBD1 (5 bases). Germline V gene data show CDR1 as KGHSH and CDR2 as LQKENI. This CDR3 spans 13 amino acids. V gave up 3 bases and J gave up 6 bases, with 9 bases separating them. This CDR3 reads CASSPGVGQPQHF. CDR3 nucleotides: TGTGCCAGCTCACCGGGGGTGGGTCAGCCCCAGCATTTT.

This clonotype was recorded a few times. The chain carries TRBV4-3 and TRBJ2-7, with D hard to call. V was clipped by 5 bases and J by 0 bases, with 11 bases between them. Germline values: CDR1 LGHNA, CDR2 YSLEER. This CDR3 region has 14 residues. CDR3 nucleotide sequence: TGCGCCAGCAGCAATCGTGAGAGCTCCTACGAGCAGTACTTC. It codes for CASSNRESSYEQYF.

This clonotype was seen more than once but under ten times. This chain joins TRBV7-7 and TRBJ2-5; D is perhaps TRBD1 (5 bases). Trimming shortened V by 4 bases and J by 1 base, and 13 bases separated the two germline ends. This CDR3 is built from 15 residues. Germline CDR1 reads SSHAT; CDR2 reads FNYEAQ (reference sequence). CDR3 loop: CASSSYDQGQETQYF. In nucleotides, the CDR3 is TGTGCCAGCAGCTCCTACGATCAGGGCCAAGAGACCCAGTACTTC. Full variable domain (rest looked up from reference TRBV7-7 and TRBJ2-5): GAGVSQSPRYKVTKRGQDVTLRCDPISSHATLYWYQQALGQGPEFLTYFNYEAQPDKSGLPSDRFSAERPEGSISTLTIQRTEQRDSAMYRCASSSYDQGQETQYFGPGTRLLVL.

This clonotype showed up just a few times. V is TRBV7-3 and J is TRBJ2-1; 10 bases match TRBD2. V shed 1 base, J shed 7 bases, and the junction held 4 bases outside the gene matches. Germline values: CDR1 SGHTA, CDR2 FQGTGA. This CDR3 spans 15 amino acids. The CDR3 loop reads CASSLMSGGANEQFF. CDR3 coding DNA: TGTGCCAGCAGCTTAATGAGCGGGGGGGCTAATGAGCAGTTCTTC.

This clonotype was observed a few times. The V call is TRBV6-2 or TRBV6-3, the J call TRBJ2-7; 8 bases line up with TRBD2. V lost 6 bases to trimming and J lost 7 bases; unmatched junction nucleotides: 17. CDR3 length: 16 amino acids. Germline lookup yields CDR1 MNHEY and CDR2 SVGEGT. The CDR3 spells CASRPHRGRLPGEQYF. The CDR3 nucleotides read TGTGCCAGCAGACCCCACCGCGGGAGGCTTCCCGGGGAGCAGTACTTC.

This clonotype was counted only a few times. The rearrangement uses TRBV7-2 and TRBJ2-1; D unclear. The germline V gene encodes CDR1 SGHTA and CDR2 FQGNSA. This CDR3 contains 15 residues. Trimming pared 7 bases from V and 10 bases from J, leaving 23 bases between. CDR3 nucleotide sequence: TGTGCCAGCACCGCCCAGGTTTTTAGTGCTCGGGAGCAGTTCTTC. Translating it yields CASTAQVFSAREQFF.

This clonotype was recorded a few times. The V and J genes are TRBV3-1 and TRBJ1-5, with D uncertain. Germline CDR1 LGHDT, CDR2 YNNKEL (reference sequence). The CDR3 sequence is 13 residues long. Trimming removed 2 bases at V and 7 bases at J, with 9 bases between. CDR3 nucleotides: TGTGCCAGCAGCCAAATGCCCTCCCAGCCCCAGCATTTT. Translated: CASSQMPSQPQHF.

This clonotype has ten or more counts. The chain links TRBV20-1 to TRBJ1-5; tentatively, D is TRBD1 (5 bases). Trimming took 0 bases from V and 5 from J, leaving 5 bases between them. The CDR3 contains 12 residues. Germline V gene sequence: CDR1 DFQATT, CDR2 SNEGSKA (reference sequence). The CDR3 sequence is CSAREGDQPQHF. The CDR3 DNA reads as TGCAGTGCTAGAGAAGGGGATCAGCCCCAGCATTTT.

The chain employs TRBV2 and TRBJ2-7; perhaps TRBD1 as D (6 bases). The ends were cut back, 7 bases at V and 5 bases at J, with 21 bases in the middle. Germline V CDR1 and CDR2: SNHLY, FYNNEI. The CDR3 runs to 15 residues. The CDR3 loop reads CASTRSGDPDHEQYF. The CDR3, as DNA: TGTGCCAGCACGCGATCAGGGGACCCGGACCACGAGCAGTACTTC.

V is TRBV5-1 and J is TRBJ1-2; TRBD1 agrees at 8 bases. J gave up 5 bases and V 4 bases, and 4 bases lay outside the gene matches. The length of the CDR3 is 13 residues. Germline V gives CDR1 SGHRS, CDR2 YFSETQ. This chain's CDR3 is CASSTGQGYGYTF. CDR3 DNA sequence: TGCGCCAGCAGCACCGGACAGGGATATGGCTACACCTTC.

The V and J genes are TRBV13 and TRBJ2-4; TRBD2 aligns across 7 bases. Trimming took 7 bases from V and 6 from J; bases not matched to a gene: 9. This CDR3 contains 14 residues. Germline V gene lookup returns CDR1 PRHDT and CDR2 FYEKMQ (reference sequence). The chain's CDR3 is CASIQRGAGNIQYF. The CDR3 bases are TGTGCCAGCATCCAGCGGGGCGCCGGAAACATTCAGTACTTC.

J is TRBJ2-1 and V is TRBV9, with D possibly TRBD1 on 5 matching bases. CDR3 size: 16 residues. V was cut by 0 bases and J by 5 bases, with 15 bases left in between. The germline V gene encodes CDR1 SGDLS and CDR2 YYNGEE. DNA of the CDR3: TGTGCCAGCAGCGTAGCAGGACACTCTTTAAACAATGAGCAGTTCTTC. Its protein is CASSVAGHSLNNEQFF.

A few counts support this clonotype. This sequence joins TRBV6-2 or TRBV6-3 and TRBJ2-5; D gene ambiguous. From germline, CDR1 is MNHEY and CDR2 SVGEGT. The CDR3 contains 14 residues. Between the trimmed V and J ends, which lost 6 bases and 3 bases, there was a span of 14 bases. The CDR3 protein is CASSKITTEETQYF. The DNA for the CDR3 is TGTGCCAGCAGCAAGATAACTACTGAAGAGACCCAGTACTTC.

This clonotype occurred a few times. The chain links TRBV27 to TRBJ2-1; 10 nucleotides align to TRBD2. After removal of 2 bases from V and 4 bases from J, the junction contained 14 bases not matched to a gene. Germline values: CDR1 MNHEY, CDR2 SMNVEV (reference sequence). There are 19 residues in the CDR3. Here the CDR3 reads CASSLKGASGSVRYNEQFF. Written as DNA, the CDR3 is TGTGCCAGCAGTTTAAAGGGGGCTAGCGGGAGTGTTCGGTACAATGAGCAGTTCTTC.

This clonotype has ten or more counts. The chain has TRBV10-3 and TRBJ2-7; the match to TRBD1 covers 9 bases. V gave up 10 bases and J gave up 0 bases; unmatched junction bases: 7. The CDR3 extends over 14 amino acids. Germline assignment: CDR1 ENHRY and CDR2 SYGVKD. CDR3 loop: CATQQGAFSYEQYF. The CDR3 DNA reads as TGTGCCACACAACAGGGGGCCTTCTCCTACGAGCAGTACTTC.

The chain links TRBV7-9 to TRBJ2-1; 12 positions match TRBD2. Germline-derived CDR1 and CDR2 are SEHNR and FQNEAQ (reference sequence). The CDR3 runs to 16 residues. V was pared by 5 bases and J by 0 bases, with 2 bases of the junction left unmatched. CDR3 sequence (DNA): TGTGCCAGCAGCGGACTAGCGGGGAGCTCCTACAATGAGCAGTTCTTC. It translates to CASSGLAGSSYNEQFF.